The 29 T cell receptor beta chains in this list originate from one sample, sequenced in a study of T cells in localized non-small cell lung cancer (dated by TCRdb to 2018 to 2020). The library was prepared using the immunoSEQ multiplex PCR assay. Imported from immuneACCESS, the table was reduced by TCRdb to in-frame sequences with V and J called. These copies leave out some clones; in studies compared against another copy, an unresolved V gene accounts for under half, and the cause of the remainder is not known. The sample has roughly 40,000 clones on record, 80% to 85% of them singletons. The ten top clones hold around 7.5% of the sample. The sample consisted of peripheral blood mononuclear cells, taken before any cancer treatment. Receptors originate from a male donor at least 60 years old with stage II lung adenocarcinoma.

This chain joins TRBV28 and TRBJ2-7, with D perhaps TRBD1 or TRBD2 (6 bases each). The V gene's germline CDR1 is MDHEN and CDR2 SYDVKM. Trimming stripped 4 bases from V and 6 bases from J, with 16 bases between. The CDR3 covers 14 residues. In DNA, the CDR3 is TGTGCCAGCAGTTGGGGGGCCACGATGGGCGAGCAGTACTTC. Encoded protein: CASSWGATMGEQYF.

The chain employs TRBV10-3 and TRBJ1-1; D ambiguous. Germline lookup yields CDR1 ENHRY and CDR2 SYGVKD. The length of the CDR3 is 13 residues. V was clipped by 6 bases and J by 3 bases, with 11 bases between them. In DNA form, the CDR3 reads TGTGCCATCAGATCCCTGACCTACACTGAAGCTTTCTTT. Encoded protein: CAIRSLTYTEAFF.

V gene TRBV5-4 combines with J gene TRBJ1-2, with D maybe TRBD1 (6 bases). Trimming removed 4 bases at V and 8 bases at J, with 12 bases between. The CDR3 is 12 amino acids. Germline V gives CDR1 SGHNT, CDR2 YYREEE (reference sequence). CDR3 DNA: TGTGCCAGCAGCCTCCTAGACAGGGGCTACACCTTC. Residues: CASSLLDRGYTF.

The chain recombines TRBV30 with TRBJ1-5; 7 nucleotides line up with TRBD1. Germline loops: CDR1 GTSNPN, CDR2 SVGIG (reference sequence). CDR3 length equals 13 residues. V was pared by 2 bases and J by 9 bases, with 7 bases of the junction left unmatched. CDR3 loop: CAWSTKGALPQHF. CDR3 bases: TGTGCCTGGAGTACCAAGGGGGCACTGCCCCAGCATTTT.

The rearrangement joins TRBV9 to TRBJ1-2; possibly TRBD1 for D (5 bases). Trimming removed 0 bases from V and 5 bases from J, with 14 bases in between. CDR3 length equals 15 residues. CDR1 is SGDLS and CDR2 is YYNGEE in the germline V gene. CDR3 amino acids: CASSVAGQGRYGYTF. CDR3 coding DNA: TGTGCCAGCAGCGTAGCTGGCCAGGGTCGGTATGGCTACACCTTC.

The CDR3 DNA reads as TGTGCCAGCCTCATAAGAGGGAAAGCAGGGAAAGAATACTTC. This sequence encodes CASLIRGKAGKEYF. V gene TRBV5-6 combines with J gene TRBJ2-7, with D possibly called TRBD1 or TRBD2 (5 bases each). The CDR3 extends over 14 amino acids. Between the trimmed V and J ends, which lost 7 bases and 13 bases, there was a span of 27 bases. Germline loops: CDR1 SGHDT, CDR2 YYEEEE.

The rearrangement uses TRBV2 and TRBJ2-2, with 8 bases aligning to TRBD2. The CDR3 loop spans 15 amino acids. Per germline, CDR1 SNHLY and CDR2 FYNNEI. The ends lost 4 bases at V and 6 bases at J; junction bases unmatched: 7. The CDR3 here is CASSAGRAGSGELFF. The CDR3 nucleotides are TGTGCCAGCAGTGCCGGGAGGGCCGGCTCCGGGGAGCTGTTTTTT.

This clone showed up just once. In DNA form, the CDR3 reads TGTGCCAGCAGCGTATCTTGGAAAGGAGAGACCCAGTACTTC. This codes for CASSVSWKGETQYF. The chain links TRBV9 to TRBJ2-5; D not resolved. V was cut by 1 base and J by 4 bases, with 11 bases left in between. The CDR3 has 14 residues. Looked up from germline, CDR1 is SGDLS and CDR2 is YYNGEE.

CDR3 nucleotide sequence: TGTGCCTGGAGTGAAAGGACAATAATTCGAAGGGACACCGGGGAGCTGTTTTTT. It specifies CAWSERTIIRRDTGELFF. This chain joins TRBV30 and TRBJ2-2; D possibly corresponds to TRBD1 (5 bases). Germline loops: CDR1 GTSNPN, CDR2 SVGIG (reference sequence). The ends were cut back, 1 base at V and 3 bases at J, with 21 bases in the middle. This CDR3 has 18 residues. Together with reference TRBV30 and TRBJ2-2, the CDR3 gives the full variable domain: SQTIHQWPATLVQPVGSPLSLECTVEGTSNPNLYWYRQAAGRGLQLLFYSVGIGQISSEVPQNLSASRPQDRQFILSSKKLLLSDSGFYLCAWSERTIIRRDTGELFFGEGSRLTVL.

This chain uses TRBV29-1 with TRBJ2-1; D call uncertain. Germline V gene lookup returns CDR1 SQVTM and CDR2 ANQGSEA. CDR3 length equals 14 residues. V dropped 4 bases and J dropped 1 base, with 11 bases sitting between them. CDR3 bases: TGCAGCGTTGGGGGTACTGCTTCCTACAATGAGCAGTTCTTC. As protein: CSVGGTASYNEQFF.

This sequence joins TRBV5-1 and TRBJ2-3, with D perhaps being TRBD1 or TRBD2 (6 bases each). V was clipped by 0 bases and J by 5 bases, with 13 bases between them. There are 15 residues in the CDR3. The germline V gene encodes CDR1 SGHRS and CDR2 YFSETQ. CDR3 DNA sequence: TGCGCCAGCAGCTTGGCGGGGGCGCAGGTAGATACGCAGTATTTT. Translation gives CASSLAGAQVDTQYF.

This clone was observed a handful of times. This chain joins TRBV7-2 and TRBJ1-1, with 7 positions matching TRBD1. The CDR3 has 14 amino acids. J gave up 3 bases and V 5 bases, and 6 bases lay outside the gene matches. CDR1 is SGHTA and CDR2 is FQGNSA in the germline V gene. CDR3 residues: CASSPRDRDTEAFF. The CDR3, as DNA: TGTGCCAGCAGCCCCAGGGACAGAGACACTGAAGCTTTCTTT.

V and J are TRBV19 and TRBJ1-5, with D tentatively TRBD1 (5 bases). V was pared by 10 bases and J by 7 bases, with 17 bases between. This CDR3 contains 13 residues. Germline V gene lookup returns CDR1 LNHDA and CDR2 SQIVND (reference sequence). This CDR3 is CATDDSRGQPQHF. For the CDR3, the DNA is TGTGCCACCGACGACAGTCGTGGGCAGCCCCAGCATTTT.

The chain combines TRBV9 with TRBJ1-1, with D possibly matching TRBD1 (6 bases). This CDR3 has 15 amino acids. Per the germline V gene, CDR1 is SGDLS and CDR2 is YYNGEE. The V gene lost 4 bases and the J gene lost 1 base, with 14 bases spanning the gap. CDR3 region: CASSPGRGSNTEAFF. For the CDR3, the DNA is TGTGCCAGCAGCCCCGGCAGGGGTTCGAACACTGAAGCTTTCTTT.

This clone was counted once. The gene calls are TRBV29-1 and TRBJ1-1; 7 positions match TRBD1. Germline V gene lookup returns CDR1 SQVTM and CDR2 ANQGSEA. V lost 6 bases to trimming and J lost 4 bases; unmatched junction nucleotides: 11. The CDR3 loop spans 14 amino acids. The CDR3 is CSVRDSGVSTEAFF. The CDR3, as DNA: TGCAGCGTCCGGGACAGTGGGGTCTCCACTGAAGCTTTCTTT.

The J gene is TRBJ2-3, the V gene TRBV10-3; unclear D gene. The CDR3 contains 14 residues. Deletions cut 5 bases from V and 2 bases from J, with 11 bases between. From germline, CDR1 is ENHRY and CDR2 SYGVKD. CDR3 nucleotides: TGTGCCATCAGTTGGATCCCCTCCACAGATACGCAGTATTTT. Protein product: CAISWIPSTDTQYF.

This clone was detected only once. This rearrangement joins TRBV7-8 to TRBJ2-2, with TRBD1 as a possible D gene (5 bases). The V end was cut by 5 bases, the J end by 0 bases, with 13 bases between. CDR1 is SGHVS, CDR2 FQNEAQ, per germline. CDR3 length equals 16 residues. The CDR3 sequence is CASSNRGATNTGELFF. CDR3 DNA sequence: TGTGCCAGCAGCAATCGTGGGGCCACGAACACCGGGGAGCTGTTTTTT.

The chain uses TRBV7-2 and TRBJ1-5; 7 bases line up with TRBD1. The J segment lost 6 bases and the V segment lost 1 base, leaving 3 bases of the junction unmatched. CDR3 length: 14 amino acids. Germline V gene data show CDR1 as SGHTA and CDR2 as FQGNSA. The CDR3 DNA reads as TGTGCCAGCAGCTTAGGACAGGGCAGTCAGCCCCAGCATTTT. It yields the protein CASSLGQGSQPQHF.

The rearrangement joins TRBV7-2 to TRBJ1-3; a possible D gene is TRBD1 (6 bases). Germline V gene sequence: CDR1 SGHTA, CDR2 FQGNSA. Trimming left V 5 bases short and J 4 bases short, with 15 bases between. CDR3 length: 15 residues. Here the CDR3 reads CASSPSRGSGNTIYF. CDR3 bases: TGTGCCAGCAGCCCATCCAGGGGATCGGGAAACACCATATATTTT.

The J gene is TRBJ2-3, the V gene TRBV6-5, with a possible D match to TRBD1 (5 bases). The V and J ends lost 2 bases and 4 bases respectively, with 13 bases between them. The germline gives CDR1 MNHEY, CDR2 SVGAGI. CDR3 size: 15 residues. In DNA form, the CDR3 reads TGTGCCAGCAGTTACGGGCAGGGCCCTCCAGATACGCAGTATTTT. It codes for CASSYGQGPPDTQYF.

The chain uses TRBV9 and TRBJ2-1, with D maybe TRBD1 (6 bases). CDR1 is SGDLS and CDR2 is YYNGEE in the germline V gene. V was cut by 5 bases and J by 0 bases, with 15 bases left in between. There are 16 residues in the CDR3. In nucleotides, the CDR3 is TGTGCCAGCAGTCCCGGGGTACAGGGCTCCTACAATGAGCAGTTCTTC. Translating it yields CASSPGVQGSYNEQFF.

The chain is built from TRBV7-2 and TRBJ2-3; D ambiguous. The CDR3 contains 13 residues. Between the trimmed V and J ends, which lost 4 bases and 7 bases, there was a span of 12 bases. Germline lookup yields CDR1 SGHTA and CDR2 FQGNSA. CDR3 coding DNA: TGTGCCAGCAGCTCCGATCGTGGGAATACGCAGTATTTT. This gives the protein CASSSDRGNTQYF.

The gene calls are TRBV2 and TRBJ2-5, with TRBD1 as a possible D gene (5 bases). The V and J ends lost 10 bases and 4 bases respectively, with 19 bases between them. Germline loops: CDR1 SNHLY, CDR2 FYNNEI. CDR3 length: 14 residues. CDR3 residues: CATRTRGLGETQYF. In DNA, the CDR3 is TGTGCCACCCGAACAAGGGGCCTGGGAGAGACCCAGTACTTC.

The chain couples TRBV30 to TRBJ1-2, with D possibly matching TRBD1 (5 bases). Germline values: CDR1 GTSNPN, CDR2 SVGIG (reference sequence). V lost 5 bases to trimming and J lost 1 base, with 11 bases between them. The length of the CDR3 is 13 residues. CDR3 in amino acids: CAWAQTVNYGYTF. For the CDR3, the DNA is TGTGCCTGGGCCCAGACAGTTAACTATGGCTACACCTTC.

The gene calls are TRBV19 and TRBJ1-1; possible D gene TRBD1, 5 bases. V dropped 6 bases and J dropped 6 bases, with 11 bases sitting between them. CDR1 is LNHDA and CDR2 is SQIVND in the germline V gene (reference sequence). The CDR3 covers 12 residues. The CDR3 bases are TGTGCCAGTAGGAGGGGTTCGGCTGAAGCTTTCTTT. Translation: CASRRGSAEAFF.

This clone has more than one count but fewer than ten. This rearrangement joins TRBV7-9 to TRBJ1-5; 7 bases align to TRBD1. CDR1 is SEHNR, CDR2 FQNEAQ, per germline (reference sequence). CDR3 length: 15 residues. V lost 5 bases and J lost 4; bases outside the gene matches: 8. This chain's CDR3 is CASSLGGGANQPQHF. The CDR3, as DNA: TGTGCCAGCAGCCTCGGAGGGGGCGCAAATCAGCCCCAGCATTTT.

The chain uses TRBV7-3 and TRBJ1-2; 9 bases agree with TRBD1. From germline, CDR1 is SGHTA and CDR2 FQGTGA. V lost 4 bases and J lost 1; bases outside the gene matches: 19. The CDR3 has 20 amino acids. This CDR3 reads CASSYTPGQGIFGDNYGYTF. As DNA, the CDR3 is TGTGCCAGCAGCTACACCCCGGGACAGGGCATTTTTGGAGATAACTATGGCTACACCTTC.

V gene TRBV11-2 combines with J gene TRBJ2-7; D remains unclear. Germline V gene lookup returns CDR1 SGHAT and CDR2 FQNNGV. The CDR3 runs to 11 residues. The V end was cut by 5 bases, the J end by 3 bases, with 5 bases between. The CDR3 loop reads CASSHGYEQYF. As DNA, the CDR3 is TGTGCCAGCAGCCACGGCTACGAGCAGTACTTC.

V and J are TRBV5-1 and TRBJ2-1, with D uncertain. Germline-derived CDR1 and CDR2 are SGHRS and YFSETQ. This CDR3 has 13 amino acids. V was trimmed by 0 bases and J by 5 bases, leaving 6 bases between them. This chain's CDR3 is CASSLGRHNEQFF. The DNA for the CDR3 is TGCGCCAGCAGCTTGGGTAGGCACAATGAGCAGTTCTTC.